This T cell receptor (beta chain) was recovered during a study of T cells in localized non-small cell lung cancer (dated by TCRdb to 2019 to 2021). Turning to the overall study: Comparing tumors with uninvolved tumor-adjacent lungs, the study looked at the T cell repertoires of hundreds of patients with early-stage NSCLC. The cohort consisted of roughly 240 treatment-naive NSCLC patients whose localized lung tumors had been resected. NSCLC patients had a mean age of roughly 64 years, and more than 120 were male and over 85 female. Overall study results and their limits: Longer overall survival was associated with higher T cell density in blood, whereas shorter survival was associated with higher clonality in adjacent lung. Of the top 100 tumor clones, a median of roughly 57 were detected in paired uninvolved adjacent lung; roughly 29 were also among that lung's top 100. Because the study design was exploratory, TCR variables were selected using unadjusted p-values without false-discovery rate correction. Uninvolved tumor-adjacent lung showed the highest T cell clonality, higher than tumor, which suggests more focused antigenic responses in the uninvolved tumor-adjacent lung. Because multi-region sequencing of the tumors was not done, intratumor heterogeneity could not be ruled out.

The immunoSEQ Assay was used to sequence TCR beta CDR3 regions from DNA. As for how the authors treated the data: T cell density was computed as TCR beta template counts normalized to usable DNA estimated by amplifying housekeeping genes. Richness was estimated with the preseqR package, extrapolating to 400,000 templates for PBMC samples and 120,000 templates for tissue samples. Clonality was taken to be one minus Pielou's evenness. Differential abundance testing on productive amino-acid clonotypes, with a minimum total count of 5 and an alpha of 0.1, was used to identify tissue-enriched TCRs. The Jaccard Index and the Morisita Overlap Index were used to quantify repertoire overlap between compartments. GLIPH grouped TCR beta CDR3s together with public tetramer-defined viral CDR3s, and a viral motif had to include at least three viral sequences and also show V-gene enrichment. TCRdb took over this immuneACCESS table, retaining in-frame rearrangements with V and J assigned. Such tables are incomplete; in checked studies, under half of the missing clones stem from an unresolved V gene, and the remainder is unexplained. The DNA was the basis for D and trimming; V, J and clone size are from that table. Across this sample there are tens of thousands of clones, with 81% seen only once. Over 15% of the sample comes from the top ten.

At diagnosis, peripheral blood, uninvolved tumor-adjacent lung and tumor were collected and stored as a combination of fresh-frozen and FFPE material. Blood samples were analyzed as peripheral blood mononuclear cells for TCR repertoire profiling. Comments on this clone: It has no known antigen specificity. Per-base qualities were not stored, and no clone one base away is much larger.

Spanning cysteine to phenylalanine, the CDR3 consists of 15 amino acids. Just the 45-base CDR3 DNA is kept, in frame starting at base 1. CDR1 SGHRS and CDR2 YFSETQ were looked up in the germline V gene. Clipping removes 6 bases from V and 2 bases from J, with 5 as the unmatched junction base count. The sequence came from a man between 40 and 70 years old with stage III lung adenocarcinoma. Sequenced here: peripheral blood mononuclear cells, sampled before any cancer treatment. The sequence links TRBV5-1 to TRBJ2-2, with 9 junctional bases fitting TRBD1. The CDR3 protein: CASTEDRGNTGELFF. The nucleotides are TGCGCCAGCACCGAGGACAGGGGAAACACCGGGGAGCTGTTTTTT.